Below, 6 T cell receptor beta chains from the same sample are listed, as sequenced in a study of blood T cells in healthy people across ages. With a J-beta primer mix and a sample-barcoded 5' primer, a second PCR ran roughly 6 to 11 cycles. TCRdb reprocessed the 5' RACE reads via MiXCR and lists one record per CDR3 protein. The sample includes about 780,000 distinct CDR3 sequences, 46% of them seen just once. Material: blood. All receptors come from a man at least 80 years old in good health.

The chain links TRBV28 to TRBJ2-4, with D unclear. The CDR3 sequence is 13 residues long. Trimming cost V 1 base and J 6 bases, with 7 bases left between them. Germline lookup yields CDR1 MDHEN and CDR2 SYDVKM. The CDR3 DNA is TGTGCCAGCAGTTTATTAGGCAGAAACATTCAGTACTTC. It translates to CASSLLGRNIQYF.

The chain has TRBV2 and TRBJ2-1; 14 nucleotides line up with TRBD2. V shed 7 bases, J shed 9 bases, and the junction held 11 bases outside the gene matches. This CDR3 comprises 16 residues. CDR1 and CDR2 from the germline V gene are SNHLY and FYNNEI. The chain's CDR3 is CASTQRGTSGRTEQFF. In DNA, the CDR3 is TGTGCCAGCACCCAGAGGGGGACTAGCGGGAGAACTGAGCAGTTCTTC.

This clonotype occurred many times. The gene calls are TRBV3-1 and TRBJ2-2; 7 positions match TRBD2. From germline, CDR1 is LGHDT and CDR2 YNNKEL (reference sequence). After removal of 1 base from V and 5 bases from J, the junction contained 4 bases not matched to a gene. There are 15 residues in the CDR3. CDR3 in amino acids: CASSQGASGTGELFF. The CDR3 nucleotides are TGTGCCAGCAGCCAAGGGGCTAGCGGAACCGGGGAGCTGTTTTTT.

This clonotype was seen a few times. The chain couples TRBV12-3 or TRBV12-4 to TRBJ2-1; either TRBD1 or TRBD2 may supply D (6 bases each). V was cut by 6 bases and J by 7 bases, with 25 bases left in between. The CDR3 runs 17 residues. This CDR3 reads CASSLPTIRGRGNEQFF. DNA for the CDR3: TGTGCCAGCAGCCTTCCAACGATCAGGGGACGGGGGAATGAGCAGTTCTTC.

The CDR3 region is CASSQGTGVETQFF. DNA of the CDR3: TGTGCCAGCAGCCAAGGGACAGGGGTAGAGACCCAGTTCTTC. This chain connects TRBV3-1 to TRBJ2-1, with TRBD1 identical over 9 bases. CDR1 LGHDT and CDR2 YNNKEL come from the germline V gene (reference sequence). CDR3 length: 14 residues. V lost 1 base, J lost 13 bases, and 8 bases stayed unmatched.

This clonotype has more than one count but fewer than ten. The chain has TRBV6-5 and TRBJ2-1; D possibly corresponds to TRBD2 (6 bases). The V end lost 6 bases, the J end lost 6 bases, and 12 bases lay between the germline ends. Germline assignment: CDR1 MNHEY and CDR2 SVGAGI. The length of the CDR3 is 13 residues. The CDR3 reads CASRAPSANEQFF. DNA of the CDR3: TGTGCCAGCAGAGCGCCTAGCGCCAATGAGCAGTTCTTC.